This TCR beta chain was documented in a study of response to subunit inactivated influenza vaccine listed by TCRdb under 2018. In terms of the full investigation: To follow how T cells responded to a trivalent subunit inactivated influenza vaccine, the researchers relied on deep quantitative profiling of the T cell receptor repertoire.

Overall results and qualifications from the work: According to the authors, only a limited number of new T cells may be recruited by each seasonal influenza vaccination.

Library creation used RT-PCR. This sample was sequenced with an Illumina HiSeq 2500. The public sequencing data were trimmed at Q25 with fastp and processed into clonotypes with MiXCR by TCRdb, which kept only in-frame beta chains. Each entry merges the rows of one CDR3 protein and shows their most common DNA and genes. The sample yields about 150,000 distinct CDR3 sequences; around 10% were counted once. The top ten clones comprise approximately 39% of the sample. With regard to this clonotype: Its antigen specificity is not known. Base qualities are not at hand, and no much larger clone is one base apart.

V is clipped by 5 bases and J by 2 bases, and the sequence between their germline boundaries is 14 bases long. Its CDR3 holds 15 amino acids, cysteine through phenylalanine. CDR3 DNA only is kept here, 45 bases in frame from base 1. The sequence links TRBV12-3 or TRBV12-4 to TRBJ2-3; the D gene is not confidently resolved. The receptor was isolated from a man in his fifties or sixties who received an inactivated influenza vaccine. Donor details come from another sample of the same person, matched by shared clones. The sample here was CD8+ T cells sorted from PBMCs, taken 23 to 25 months after vaccination. The nucleotide sequence is TGTGCCAGCAGTAAGGCTGAAGAGTTCACAGATACGCAGTATTTT. This translates into CASSKAEEFTDTQYF.